Each of the 3 T cell receptor beta chains below was sequenced from the same sample in a study of CD8 T cells in ankylosing spondylitis. TCRdb fed the 5' RACE reads into MiXCR, producing one record per CDR3 protein. The repertoire holds some 130,000 distinct CDR3 sequences, approximately 14% seen once, with 2.5% to 3.5% in the top ten. Sample: blood, either unsorted or a sorted T cell fraction (not recorded which). These receptors were obtained from a female donor with ankylosing spondylitis or in good health (not recorded which).

This clonotype was counted between two and nine times. CDR3 residues: CASSLVSGEHYGYTF. The CDR3 DNA is TGTGCCAGCAGCTTAGTGTCTGGGGAACACTATGGCTACACCTTC. J is TRBJ1-2 and V is TRBV7-2; D remains unclear. The CDR3 consists of 15 residues. Germline V gene lookup returns CDR1 SGHTA and CDR2 FQGNSA. Trimming removed 1 base at V and 3 bases at J, with 12 bases between.

This clonotype was picked up a small number of times. V is TRBV14 and J is TRBJ2-1; D ambiguous. The CDR3 runs 12 residues. V was clipped by 1 base and J by 9 bases, with 7 bases between them. Per germline, CDR1 SGHDN and CDR2 FVKESK. In DNA form, the CDR3 reads TGTGCCAGCAGCCAAGCTTCCGGTGAGCAGTTCTTC. Encoded protein: CASSQASGEQFF. Full variable domain (outside the CDR3, taken from reference TRBV14 and TRBJ2-1): EAGVTQFPSHSVIEKGQTVTLRCDPISGHDNLYWYRRVMGKEIKFLLHFVKESKQDESGMPNNRFLAERTGGTYSTLKVQPAELEDSGVYFCASSQASGEQFFGPGTRLTVL.

The gene calls are TRBV15 and TRBJ2-5; 10 bases fit TRBD1. Germline V gives CDR1 LNHNV, CDR2 YYDKDF (reference sequence). CDR3 size: 16 residues. Losses at the gene ends were 1 base for V and 5 bases for J; bases not matched to a gene: 7. The CDR3 DNA sequence: TGTGCCACCAGCAGAGTCCCGGGACAGGGGACGGAGACCCAGTACTTC. Translation: CATSRVPGQGTETQYF.